Included here is one T cell receptor beta chain sequence, with context. Participants' own reports of clinical history determined their cohort assignment. The sample originates from a study of blood T cell repertoires in COVID-19. Original analysis: Cell counts per sample came from amplifying reference gene primers. TCRdb keeps only in-frame clones here, not all; method: immunoSEQ multiplex PCR. D and trimming come from the DNA, and the V and J calls and clone size come from that table. The data show some 150,000 clones, with roughly 90% seen just once and approximately 1.2% held by the top ten. Germline V gene sequence: CDR1 SGDLS, CDR2 YYNGEE. CDR3 size: 16 residues. V gave up 0 bases and J gave up 6 bases; unmatched junction bases: 8.

This sequence originates from a woman in her 30s with acute COVID-19. This sequence joins TRBV9 and TRBJ2-3, with 9 bases fitting TRBD2. The sequenced sample consisted of PBMCs or T cells enriched from blood (not recorded which). CDR3 protein: CASSVVVSGRSDTQYF. As DNA, the CDR3 is TGTGCCAGCAGCGTAGTAGTTAGCGGGAGATCGGATACGCAGTATTTT.